This T cell receptor beta chain came from a study of blood T cell repertoires in COVID-19. Overall study: Specimens from acute and convalescent COVID-19 originated in the United States, Italy and Spain. In each case, the material was cDNA or gDNA derived from T cells, B-cell-depleted T cells, or PBMCs.

In the original workflow: Amplification of reference gene primers was used by the study to estimate nucleated cell counts. Profiled with immunoSEQ multiplex PCR; TCRdb holds only in-frame clones, not every one. D and trimming were read from the DNA, whereas the V and J calls and clone size are those reported in that table. The profile shows around 140,000 clones, 80% to 90% of them singletons. Germline values: CDR1 MNHEY, CDR2 SVGAGI. Trimming removed 0 bases from V and 9 bases from J, with 15 bases in between. The CDR3 covers 15 residues. This receptor was identified in a human donor with acute or convalescent COVID-19. The donor label of this sample is uncertain. V and J are TRBV6-5 and TRBJ1-5, with a weak D call TRBD1 (5 bases). Sequences were obtained from peripheral blood. The CDR3 protein is CASSYSSRGDSPQHF. The CDR3 DNA reads as TGTGCCAGCAGTTACTCGTCGAGAGGGGACTCGCCCCAGCATTTT.